Included here is one T cell receptor (beta chain) sequence, with context. This clonotype was counted many times. Its specific antigen is unknown. The input lacks base qualities; no much larger clone sits a single base away. These data belong to a study of CD8+CD57+ T cells in acquired aplastic anemia (dated by TCRdb to the late 2010s). As for the study more broadly: On average, sorted CD4+ and CD8+ cells yielded around 3.5 ug of extracted DNA, with a range of about 0.18 to 30 ug. CD8+CD57+ expansion was defined as frequency above the mean frequency observed in healthy subjects. Study-level results and caveats: Around 27 CD8+ CDR3 sequences were shared between patients and controls but appeared highly expressed in patients and within their immunodominant clones. Between patients and healthy controls, no significant difference in CD8+ Simpson's diversity was found (P=0.060).

Genomic DNA served as template for TCR beta VDJ combination and CDR3 sequence profiling. TCR repertoire sequencing was run on an Illumina HiSeq 2000. As for the authors' bioinformatics: Repertoires were assessed using TRBV/TRBJ rearrangement plots, CDR3 size and DJ length profiles, and Simpson's diversity index. The immunodominant clone was defined as the most abundant DNA sequence in deep sequencing data. CDR3 amino acid sequences were checked for sharing between subjects and were compared against published repertoires and the VDJdb database. The raw public data were reprocessed by TCRdb itself: fastp quality trimming at Q25, MiXCR clonotype calling, in-frame beta chains only. A single entry per CDR3 protein holds the most common genes and DNA from its merged rows. The V and J calls were determined by TCRdb, not by the authors. This sample comprises 150,000 to 200,000 distinct CDR3 sequences, 40% to 50% of them detected only once. Together, the top ten hold over 25% of the sample.

Compared with germline, V lacks 1 base and J lacks 0 bases; bases without a gene match: 3. Inclusive of the bounding cysteine and phenylalanine, the CDR3 is 16 residues long. The entry retains the CDR3 DNA only, 48 bases that are in frame from base 1. CDR1 and CDR2 are drawn from the germline V gene (reference sequence): DFQATT, SNEGSKA. The patients picked for sequencing were ones in whom flow cytometry had shown an expansion of CD8+CD57+ cells. All patients had severe acquired aplastic anemia diagnosed by International Study of Aplastic Anemia and Agranulocytosis and Camitta criteria. No therapy had been received by the patients at the time of blood sampling. In the study, sorted CD4+ and CD8+ blood T cells from patients with severe aplastic anemia and from healthy subjects underwent deep sequencing of TCR repertoires. In the USA, patient enrollment took place under clinicaltrials.gov protocols 00001620, 01623167, 00001397, 00071045, 00081523 and 00961064. Ficoll-Paque density gradient centrifugation was used to isolate peripheral blood mononuclear cells. CD4+ and CD8+ T cells were sorted by FACS or magnetic beads before DNA extraction.

The rearrangement joined TRBV20-1 to TRBJ2-1, and 10 junctional nucleotides match TRBD2. This TCR was recovered from a human donor with aplastic anemia. Sequencing was performed on sorted CD4+, CD8+, or CD8+CD57+ T cells (not recorded which) from PBMCs. The DNA is as follows: TGCAGTGCTAGAGGACTAGCGGGCAACTCCTACAATGAGCAGTTCTTC. Its protein product is CSARGLAGNSYNEQFF.